The rows below give T cell receptor beta chains drawn from one sample of a study of shared clonotypes between healthy human individuals. Profiling relied on immunoSEQ multiplex PCR, and the TCRdb table lists in-frame clones only, not all of them. The sample yields hundreds of thousands of clones, 55% to 75% seen once. The sequenced sample consisted of memory CD4+ T cells sorted from blood. The receptor set was obtained from a woman under 40 in good health. The CDR3 runs from the conserved cysteine through the conserved F or W. A D gene is named only where the DNA matches it firmly. Expanded clones get a size class; other rows say once, few or many, or leave the size out.

d_gene: -
j_gene: TRBJ2-7
v_gene: TRBV2
abundance: -
CDR3aa: CASRFSGQTEQYF
CDR3nt: TGTGCCAGCAGATTCTCCGGACAGACCGAGCAGTACTTC

d_gene: -
j_gene: TRBJ1-3
v_gene: TRBV5-4
abundance: -
CDR3aa: CASSLAPGTAGNTIYF
CDR3nt: TGTGCCAGCAGCTTGGCCCCAGGGACGGCTGGAAACACCATATATTTT

d_gene: -
j_gene: TRBJ1-2
v_gene: TRBV15
abundance: -
CDR3aa: CATSRGLARQDRLSGYTF
CDR3nt: TGTGCCACCAGCAGAGGCTTGGCCCGCCAGGACAGACTTAGTGGCTACACCTTC

d_gene: -
j_gene: TRBJ1-5
v_gene: TRBV6-1
abundance: once
CDR3aa: CASIDGTGNQPQHF
CDR3nt: TGTGCCAGCATTGACGGGACCGGCAATCAGCCCCAGCATTTT

d_gene: -
j_gene: TRBJ1-2
v_gene: TRBV27
abundance: -
CDR3aa: CASSAHHPNYGYTF
CDR3nt: TGTGCCAGCAGTGCACATCATCCTAACTATGGCTACACCTTC

d_gene: -
j_gene: TRBJ1-1
v_gene: TRBV21-1
abundance: -
CDR3aa: CASSKVSAKNTEAFF
CDR3nt: TGTGCCAGCAGCAAAGTTTCGGCAAAGAACACTGAAGCTTTCTTT

d_gene: TRBD1
j_gene: TRBJ2-4
v_gene: TRBV6-6
abundance: -
CDR3aa: CASSYSGQNAKNIQYF
CDR3nt: TGTGCCAGCAGTTACTCGGGACAGAATGCCAAAAACATTCAGTACTTC

d_gene: TRBD1
j_gene: TRBJ2-7
v_gene: TRBV5-1
abundance: once
CDR3aa: CASREETGANSYEQYF
CDR3nt: TGCGCCAGCAGGGAAGAGACAGGGGCTAATTCCTACGAGCAGTACTTC

d_gene: -
j_gene: TRBJ2-7
v_gene: TRBV30
abundance: -
CDR3aa: CAWRYPIGYEQYF
CDR3nt: TGTGCCTGGAGGTATCCAATCGGCTACGAGCAGTACTTC

d_gene: TRBD1
j_gene: TRBJ1-5
v_gene: TRBV30
abundance: few
CDR3aa: CAWSGYRGIQPQHF
CDR3nt: TGTGCCTGGAGTGGCTACAGGGGCATTCAGCCCCAGCATTTT

d_gene: TRBD2
j_gene: TRBJ2-3
v_gene: TRBV5-1
abundance: -
CDR3aa: CASSRTSGSDTQYF
CDR3nt: TGCGCCAGCAGCCGGACTAGCGGTTCAGATACGCAGTATTTT

d_gene: -
j_gene: TRBJ2-7
v_gene: TRBV7-8
abundance: -
CDR3aa: CASSHYGTYSYEQYF
CDR3nt: TGTGCCAGCAGCCATTACGGTACCTACTCCTACGAGCAGTACTTC

d_gene: -
j_gene: TRBJ1-2
v_gene: TRBV27
abundance: once
CDR3aa: CASRNGGRRNYGYTF
CDR3nt: TGTGCCAGCAGAAACGGCGGCCGCCGAAACTATGGCTACACCTTC

d_gene: -
j_gene: TRBJ2-4
v_gene: TRBV2
abundance: -
CDR3aa: CASSEQGAKNIQYF
CDR3nt: TGTGCCAGCAGTGAACAGGGGGCCAAAAACATTCAGTACTTC

d_gene: -
j_gene: TRBJ1-5
v_gene: TRBV7-2
abundance: few
CDR3aa: CASSSDSSNQPQHF
CDR3nt: TGTGCCAGCAGCTCGGACAGTAGCAATCAGCCCCAGCATTTT

d_gene: -
j_gene: TRBJ2-3
v_gene: TRBV5-1
abundance: few
CDR3aa: CASSLVGGFTDTQYF
CDR3nt: TGCGCCAGCAGCTTGGTCGGCGGGTTCACAGATACGCAGTATTTT

d_gene: -
j_gene: TRBJ2-7
v_gene: TRBV19
abundance: -
CDR3aa: CASSAKPTSQYEQYF
CDR3nt: TGTGCCAGTAGTGCGAAACCGACTAGTCAGTACGAGCAGTACTTC

d_gene: TRBD1
j_gene: TRBJ2-7
v_gene: TRBV27
abundance: -
CDR3aa: CASSQITGGRIHEQYF
CDR3nt: TGTGCCAGCAGTCAAATTACAGGGGGCAGGATCCACGAGCAGTACTTC

d_gene: -
j_gene: TRBJ1-1
v_gene: TRBV11-2
abundance: -
CDR3aa: CASSLHRDNAFF
CDR3nt: TGTGCCAGCAGCTTGCACAGGGACAACGCTTTCTTT

d_gene: -
j_gene: TRBJ2-3
v_gene: TRBV25-1
abundance: -
CDR3aa: CASSGRDFSSTDTQYF
CDR3nt: TGTGCCAGCAGTGGTCGGGACTTCTCCAGCACAGATACGCAGTATTTT

d_gene: TRBD2
j_gene: TRBJ2-1
v_gene: TRBV14
abundance: -
CDR3aa: CASSQPGLAGGRSNEQFF
CDR3nt: TGTGCCAGCAGCCAACCGGGACTAGCGGGAGGGCGGAGCAATGAGCAGTTCTTC

d_gene: -
j_gene: TRBJ1-2
v_gene: TRBV7-8
abundance: -
CDR3aa: CASSLPGAGGSSWGYTF
CDR3nt: TGTGCCAGCAGCCTCCCCGGGGCGGGCGGAAGCTCTTGGGGCTACACCTTC

d_gene: -
j_gene: TRBJ2-5
v_gene: TRBV29-1
abundance: -
CDR3aa: CSVGEGETQYF
CDR3nt: TGCAGCGTTGGCGAGGGGGAGACCCAGTACTTC

d_gene: -
j_gene: TRBJ1-2
v_gene: TRBV19
abundance: -
CDR3aa: CASSPLQALVRNYGYTF
CDR3nt: TGTGCCAGTAGCCCCCTCCAGGCCCTAGTCAGGAACTATGGCTACACCTTC

d_gene: -
j_gene: TRBJ1-4
v_gene: TRBV28
abundance: -
CDR3aa: CASSLNTPGGNNEKLFF
CDR3nt: TGTGCCAGCAGTTTGAATACCCCGGGGGGCAATAATGAAAAACTGTTTTTT

d_gene: -
j_gene: TRBJ2-7
v_gene: TRBV21-1
abundance: -
CDR3aa: CASSKETASYEQYF
CDR3nt: TGTGCCAGCAGCAAAGAAACAGCTTCCTACGAGCAGTACTTC

d_gene: TRBD2
j_gene: TRBJ2-1
v_gene: TRBV6-1
abundance: -
CDR3aa: CASGLAGHNEQFF
CDR3nt: TGTGCCAGCGGACTAGCGGGCCACAATGAGCAGTTCTTC

d_gene: -
j_gene: TRBJ2-6
v_gene: TRBV6-1
abundance: -
CDR3aa: CASSVTTVYSGANVLTF
CDR3nt: TGTGCCAGCAGTGTGACGACAGTCTACTCTGGGGCCAACGTCCTGACTTTC

d_gene: TRBD2
j_gene: TRBJ2-5
v_gene: TRBV2
abundance: -
CDR3aa: CASADGRGTGAQYF
CDR3nt: TGTGCCAGCGCGGACGGGAGGGGCACGGGGGCCCAGTACTTC

d_gene: TRBD2
j_gene: TRBJ2-2
v_gene: TRBV19
abundance: -
CDR3aa: CASSMKGSGSTGELFF
CDR3nt: TGTGCCAGTAGTATGAAAGGTAGCGGGAGTACCGGGGAGCTGTTTTTT

d_gene: TRBD1
j_gene: TRBJ2-7
v_gene: TRBV30
abundance: -
CDR3aa: CAWRWDSSYEQYF
CDR3nt: TGTGCCTGGAGATGGGACAGCTCCTACGAGCAGTACTTC

d_gene: -
j_gene: TRBJ1-5
v_gene: TRBV10-2
abundance: -
CDR3aa: CASSLSGDNQPQHF
CDR3nt: TGCGCCAGCAGTCTCTCAGGGGATAATCAGCCCCAGCATTTT